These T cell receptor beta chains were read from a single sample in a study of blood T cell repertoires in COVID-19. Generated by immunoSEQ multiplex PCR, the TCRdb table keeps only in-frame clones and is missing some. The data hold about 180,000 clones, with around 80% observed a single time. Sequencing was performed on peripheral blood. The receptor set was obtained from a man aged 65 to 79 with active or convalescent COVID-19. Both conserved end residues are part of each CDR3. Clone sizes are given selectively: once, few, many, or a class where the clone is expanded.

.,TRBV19,CAAGGWETQYF
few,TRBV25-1,CASSSSGGHYGYTF
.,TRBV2,CASSDRVVGNQPQHF
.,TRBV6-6,CASSPLGTVGGYTF
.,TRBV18,CASSPHGTGSYEQYF
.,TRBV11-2,CASSLGSAGGPRETQYF
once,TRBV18,CASSPPIGGSSYNEQFF
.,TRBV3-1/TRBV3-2,CASRGPGVLYEQYF
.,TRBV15,CATSRDGVDRRYGYTF
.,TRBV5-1,CASSVLPGTSGAGTGELFF
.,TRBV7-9,CASSLPFGGADTQYF
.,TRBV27,CASSSQPRNTGELFF
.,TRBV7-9,CASSLSVGGEQYF
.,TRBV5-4,CASSLWRGVGETQYF
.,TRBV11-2,CASSQPPGLAHSYEQYF
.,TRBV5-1,CASSSNDRGPYGYTF
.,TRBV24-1,CATSDGSNYEQYF
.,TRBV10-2,CASSESRQASGYTF
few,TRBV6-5,CASSYSITANQPQHF
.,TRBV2,CASTGGTSTDTQYF
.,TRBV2,CASRAGLANEQYF
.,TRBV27,CASSLGQGRSNYGYTF
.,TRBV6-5,CASSTGGAGYYGYTF
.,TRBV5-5,CASLTSGETQYF
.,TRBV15,CATSRDVGQQFYGYTF
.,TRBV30,CAWFSNEKLFF
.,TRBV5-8,CASSPAVSEVSPLHF
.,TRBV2,CASLTGSARETQYF
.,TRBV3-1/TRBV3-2,CASSQGGYEQYF
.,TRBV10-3,CAISRPGQLNYGYTF